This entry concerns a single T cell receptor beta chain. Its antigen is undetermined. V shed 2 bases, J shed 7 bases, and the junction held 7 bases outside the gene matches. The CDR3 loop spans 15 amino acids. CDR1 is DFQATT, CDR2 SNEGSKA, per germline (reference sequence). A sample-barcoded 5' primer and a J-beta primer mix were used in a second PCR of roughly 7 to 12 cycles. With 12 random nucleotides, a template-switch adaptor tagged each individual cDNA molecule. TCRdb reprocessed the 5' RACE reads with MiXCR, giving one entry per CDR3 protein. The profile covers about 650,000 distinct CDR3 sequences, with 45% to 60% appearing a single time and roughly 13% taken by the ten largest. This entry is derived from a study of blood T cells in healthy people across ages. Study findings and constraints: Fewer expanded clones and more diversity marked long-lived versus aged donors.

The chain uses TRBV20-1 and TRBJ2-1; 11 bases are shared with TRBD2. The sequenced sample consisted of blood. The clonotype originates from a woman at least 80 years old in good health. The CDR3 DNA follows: TGCAGTGCTAGATCTACTAGCGGGAGACAGAATGAGCAGTTCTTC. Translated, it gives CSARSTSGRQNEQFF.